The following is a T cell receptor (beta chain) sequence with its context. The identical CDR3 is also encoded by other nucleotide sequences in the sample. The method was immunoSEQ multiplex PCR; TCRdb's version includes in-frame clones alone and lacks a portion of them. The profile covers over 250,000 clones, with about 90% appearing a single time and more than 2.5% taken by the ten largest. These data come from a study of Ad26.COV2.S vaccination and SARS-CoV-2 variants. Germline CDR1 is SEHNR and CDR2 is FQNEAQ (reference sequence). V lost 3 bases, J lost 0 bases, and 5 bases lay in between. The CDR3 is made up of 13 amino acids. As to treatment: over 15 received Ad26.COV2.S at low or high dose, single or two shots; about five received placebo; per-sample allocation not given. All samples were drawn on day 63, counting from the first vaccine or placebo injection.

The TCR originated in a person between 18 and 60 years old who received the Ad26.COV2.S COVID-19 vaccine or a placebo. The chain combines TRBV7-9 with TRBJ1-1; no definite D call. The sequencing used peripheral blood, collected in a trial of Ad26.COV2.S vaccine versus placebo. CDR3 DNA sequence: TGTGCCAGCAGCTTCAGGTTGAACACTGAAGCTTTCTTT. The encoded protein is CASSFRLNTEAFF.